The 16 T cell receptor beta chains below were found in one sample sequenced in a study of blood T cell repertoires in COVID-19. The method was immunoSEQ multiplex PCR; TCRdb's version includes in-frame clones alone and lacks a portion of them. There are about 200,000 clones in the sample; around three quarters occur only once, and around 5.8% lies in the top ten. The sample comprised peripheral blood. The source of these receptors is an older woman with acute or convalescent COVID-19.

J is TRBJ1-4 and V is TRBV19; D is possibly TRBD1 (5 bases). CDR1 and CDR2 from the germline V gene are LNHDA and SQIVND (reference sequence). With 6 bases removed from V and 0 bases from J, the gap between germline ends came to 8 bases. This CDR3 comprises 14 residues. The CDR3 loop reads CASSATATNEKLFF. Here the CDR3 DNA reads TGTGCCAGTAGCGCGACAGCAACTAATGAAAAACTGTTTTTT.

The CDR3 region is CASRPPGQANTGELFF. Here the CDR3 DNA reads TGCGCCAGCAGACCACCCGGACAGGCGAACACCGGGGAGCTGTTTTTT. V gene TRBV5-1 combines with J gene TRBJ2-2, with 7 bases fitting TRBD1. Germline lookup yields CDR1 SGHRS and CDR2 YFSETQ. V gave up 5 bases and J gave up 0 bases; unmatched junction bases: 7. CDR3 length: 16 residues.

The chain couples TRBV6-5 to TRBJ2-3; 9 bases are a match to TRBD1. The CDR3 covers 15 residues. V dropped 5 bases and J dropped 2; count of bases not matched to a gene: 5. The germline CDR1 and CDR2 sequences are MNHEY and SVGAGI. The CDR3 DNA reads as TGTGCCAGCAGTATGGGACAGGGACTCACAGATACGCAGTATTTT. It specifies CASSMGQGLTDTQYF.

The chain combines TRBV6-5 with TRBJ2-3; 8 bases fit TRBD2. The CDR3 is 15 residues long. Trimming at V came to 7 bases and at J to 7 bases, leaving 13 bases not matched to a gene. Germline assignment: CDR1 MNHEY and CDR2 SVGAGI. CDR3 in amino acids: CASTLGSGDTNTQYF. The CDR3 bases are TGTGCCAGCACCCTCGGTAGCGGGGATACGAATACGCAGTATTTT.

This clone was detected once. The CDR3 nucleotides are TGTGCCAGCAGTCTCCTAGGGACTAGCGGGGAGCAGTTCTTC. This encodes CASSLLGTSGEQFF. The chain is built from TRBV27 and TRBJ2-1; 12 positions match TRBD2. V was clipped by 5 bases and J by 10 bases; unmatched bases: 6. This CDR3 has 14 amino acids. CDR1 is MNHEY and CDR2 is SMNVEV in the germline V gene (reference sequence).

The chain employs TRBV5-1 and TRBJ1-2, with D unresolved. V was trimmed by 1 base and J by 8 bases, leaving 18 bases between them. Germline CDR1 is SGHRS and CDR2 is YFSETQ. CDR3 length: 15 residues. DNA for the CDR3: TGCGCCAGCAGCTTGACTGGACTCACCTCCGGAGGCTACACCTTC. This sequence encodes CASSLTGLTSGGYTF.

The chain uses TRBV5-1 and TRBJ2-5; TRBD2 is a possible D gene (5 bases). From germline, CDR1 is SGHRS and CDR2 YFSETQ. V was pared by 4 bases and J by 5 bases, with 9 bases between. The CDR3 has 12 amino acids. In DNA form, the CDR3 reads TGCGCCAGCAGCGTAGCGCTTGAGACCCAGTACTTC. This gives the protein CASSVALETQYF.

The rearrangement links TRBV5-1 to TRBJ1-1; D gene ambiguous. CDR3 length: 15 residues. Germline-derived CDR1 and CDR2 are SGHRS and YFSETQ. The germline V and J ends were trimmed by 0 bases and 1 base, with 10 bases remaining between them. The CDR3 sequence is CASSLGGFGNTEAFF. CDR3 nucleotides: TGCGCCAGCAGCTTGGGCGGTTTTGGGAACACTGAAGCTTTCTTT. Filled out from reference TRBV5-1 and TRBJ1-1, the complete variable domain reads KAGVTQTPRYLIKTRGQQVTLSCSPISGHRSVSWYQQTPGQGLQFLFEYFSETQRNKGNFPGRFSGRQFSNSRSEMNVSTLELGDSALYLCASSLGGFGNTEAFFGQGTRLTVV.

The J gene is TRBJ2-2, the V gene TRBV5-1, with 9 bases matching TRBD2. V was pared by 0 bases and J by 1 base, with 1 base of the junction left unmatched. This CDR3 region has 16 residues. The germline V gene encodes CDR1 SGHRS and CDR2 YFSETQ. The CDR3 reads CASSLAAGGNTGELFF. DNA for the CDR3: TGCGCCAGCAGCTTGGCAGCGGGAGGGAACACCGGGGAGCTGTTTTTT.

This chain links TRBV7-2 with TRBJ1-5; 10 nucleotides align to TRBD1. CDR1 SGHTA and CDR2 FQGNSA come from the germline V gene. The CDR3 spans 15 residues. The junction had 4 bases not matched to a gene; V was cut back by 5 bases and J by 3 bases. The CDR3 bases are TGTGCCAGCAGCCTAGGACAGGGGGACAATCAGCCCCAGCATTTT. This translates into CASSLGQGDNQPQHF.

The J gene is TRBJ1-1, the V gene TRBV5-5; 7 bases fit TRBD1. With 4 bases clipped from V and 6 bases from J, the junction kept 3 bases outside the gene matches. The CDR3 totals 12 residues. Germline V gene lookup returns CDR1 SGHKS and CDR2 YYEKEE (reference sequence). CDR3 bases: TGTGCCAGCAGCCCGCAGGGGGCTGAAGCTTTCTTT. Translated: CASSPQGAEAFF.

This clone was seen only a few times. The chain is built from TRBV7-9 and TRBJ1-6, with TRBD1 matching 9 bases. This CDR3 has 16 residues. J was trimmed by 2 bases and V by 5 bases; bases with no gene match: 4. The germline gives CDR1 SEHNR, CDR2 FQNEAQ (reference sequence). The CDR3: CASSGTGTTYNSPLHF. CDR3 in DNA: TGTGCCAGCAGCGGGACAGGGACCACCTATAATTCACCCCTCCACTTT.

This clone has a single count. The chain employs TRBV9 and TRBJ1-4, with a weak D call TRBD1 (6 bases). Trimming stripped 2 bases from V and 7 bases from J, with 24 bases between. CDR1 and CDR2 (germline): SGDLS, YYNGEE. The CDR3 loop spans 18 amino acids. CDR3 in amino acids: CASSVNQGTGLRAEKLFF. CDR3 sequence (DNA): TGTGCCAGCAGCGTTAATCAGGGGACCGGGCTTCGGGCTGAAAAACTGTTTTTT.

The genes are TRBV6-1 and TRBJ2-2, with TRBD1 matching over 7 bases. Germline V CDR1 and CDR2: MNHNS, SASEGT. CDR3 length: 18 amino acids. The trim removed 4 bases at V and 4 bases at J, leaving 15 bases unmatched. CDR3 in amino acids: CASSAYPPGTASTGELFF. The CDR3 nucleotides read TGTGCCAGCAGTGCCTACCCCCCCGGGACAGCAAGCACCGGGGAGCTGTTTTTT.

The rearrangement joins TRBV18 to TRBJ2-1, with TRBD2 as a possible D gene (5 bases). Trimming took 3 bases from V and 8 from J, leaving 17 bases between them. The CDR3 is 15 residues long. Germline V lookup: CDR1 KGHSH, CDR2 LQKENI. The CDR3 DNA reads TGTGCCAGCTCACCCCCCCTAGCCCACGCCGATGAGCAGTTCTTC. Residues: CASSPPLAHADEQFF.

A single count supports this clone. The V call is TRBV7-2, the J call TRBJ2-7; D might be TRBD2 (6 bases). Germline V gene sequence: CDR1 SGHTA, CDR2 FQGNSA. Deletions cut 1 base from V and 2 bases from J, with 15 bases between. The CDR3 is 16 residues long. The CDR3 reads CASSLGRGNGAYEQYF. In DNA, the CDR3 is TGTGCCAGCAGCTTAGGGCGGGGTAACGGGGCCTACGAGCAGTACTTC.